The text below deals with one T cell receptor beta chain. This sample was taken from a study of T cells expressing NK-cell markers. Study information: In sorted CD3+CD56+NKG2C+, CD3+CD56+NKG2C- and CD3+CD56-NKG2C+ T cells, TCR beta repertoires were obtained.

The CDR3 loop spans 15 amino acids. TCRdb re-called the 5' RACE reads; every CDR3 protein appears as one record, without DNA. Here the sample table reports 120,000 to 150,000 distinct CDR3 sequences. The TCR was taken from a man in his late teens or twenties in good health. The chain has TRBV12-3 or TRBV12-4 and TRBJ1-5; TCRdb proposes TRBD1, but this gene call is untestable without DNA. Sequencing was carried out using blood T cells: a sorted CD56 or NKG2C T cell subset, CD4+ or CD8+ T cells, or bulk PBMC T cells (not recorded which). The CDR3: CASTRDRGSEQPQHF.